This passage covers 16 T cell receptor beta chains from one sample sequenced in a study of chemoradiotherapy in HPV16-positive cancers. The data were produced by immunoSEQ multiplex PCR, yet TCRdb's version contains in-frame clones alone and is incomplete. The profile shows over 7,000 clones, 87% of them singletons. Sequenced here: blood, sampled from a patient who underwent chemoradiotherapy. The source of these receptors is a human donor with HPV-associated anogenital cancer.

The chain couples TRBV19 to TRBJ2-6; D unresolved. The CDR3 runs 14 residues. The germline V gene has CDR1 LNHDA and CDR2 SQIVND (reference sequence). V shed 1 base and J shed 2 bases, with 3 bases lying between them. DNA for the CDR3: TGTGCCAGTAGTATAGGGCCTGGGGCCAACGTCCTGACTTTC. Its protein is CASSIGPGANVLTF.

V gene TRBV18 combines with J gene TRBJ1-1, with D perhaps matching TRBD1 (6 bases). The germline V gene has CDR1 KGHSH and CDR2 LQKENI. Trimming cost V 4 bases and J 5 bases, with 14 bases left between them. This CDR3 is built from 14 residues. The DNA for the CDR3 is TGTGCCAGCTCACAACCAACAGGGACAACTGAAGCTTTCTTT. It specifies CASSQPTGTTEAFF. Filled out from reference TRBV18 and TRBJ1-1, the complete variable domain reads NAGVMQNPRHLVRRRGQEARLRCSPMKGHSHVYWYRQLPEEGLKFMVYLQKENIIDESGMPKERFSAEFPKEGPSILRIQQVVRGDSAAYFCASSQPTGTTEAFFGQGTRLTVV.

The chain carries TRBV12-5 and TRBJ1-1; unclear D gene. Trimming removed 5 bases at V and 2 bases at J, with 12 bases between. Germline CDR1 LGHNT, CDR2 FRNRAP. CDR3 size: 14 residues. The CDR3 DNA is TGTGCTAGTGGTCTCGGCGGCAGAAACACTGAAGCTTTCTTT. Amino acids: CASGLGGRNTEAFF.

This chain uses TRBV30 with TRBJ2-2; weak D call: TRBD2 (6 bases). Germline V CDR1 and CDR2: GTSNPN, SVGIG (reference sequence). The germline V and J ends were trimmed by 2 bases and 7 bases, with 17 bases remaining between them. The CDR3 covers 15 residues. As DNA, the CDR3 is TGTGCCTGGAGTAGTGAGGGGAGGTCAGTCGGGGAGCTGTTTTTT. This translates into CAWSSEGRSVGELFF.

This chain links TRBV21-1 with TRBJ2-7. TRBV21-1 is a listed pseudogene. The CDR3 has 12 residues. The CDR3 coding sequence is TGTGCCACCCCTTCTCTCCGCTACGAGCAGTACGTC. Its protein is CATPSLRYEQYV.

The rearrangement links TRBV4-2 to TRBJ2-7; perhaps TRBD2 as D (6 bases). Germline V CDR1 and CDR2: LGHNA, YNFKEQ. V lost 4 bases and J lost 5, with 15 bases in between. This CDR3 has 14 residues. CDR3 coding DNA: TGTGCCAGCAGCCTCCGGACTGGCGGGGACGAGCAGTACTTC. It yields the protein CASSLRTGGDEQYF.

CDR3 protein: CASSYSWDQSTDTQYF. The CDR3 DNA is TGTGCCAGCAGTTACTCGTGGGACCAAAGCACAGATACGCAGTATTTT. The chain joins TRBV6-6 to TRBJ2-3; D could derive from TRBD1 or TRBD2 (5 bases each). Germline CDR1 is MNHNY and CDR2 is SVGAGI (reference sequence). Trimming left V 0 bases short and J 0 bases short, with 10 bases between. The CDR3 is 16 amino acids.

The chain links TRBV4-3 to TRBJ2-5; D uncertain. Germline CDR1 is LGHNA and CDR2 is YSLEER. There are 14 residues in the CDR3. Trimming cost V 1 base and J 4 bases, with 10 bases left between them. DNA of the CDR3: TGCGCCAGCAGCCAAGGAGCTTTAGGAGAGACCCAGTACTTC. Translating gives CASSQGALGETQYF.

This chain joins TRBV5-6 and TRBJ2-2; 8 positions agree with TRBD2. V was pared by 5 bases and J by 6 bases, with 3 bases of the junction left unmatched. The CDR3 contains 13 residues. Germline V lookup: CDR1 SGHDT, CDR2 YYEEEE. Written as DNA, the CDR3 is TGTGCCAGCAGTACGACTAGCGCCGGGGAGCTGTTTTTT. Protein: CASSTTSAGELFF. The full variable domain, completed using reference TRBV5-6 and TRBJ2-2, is DAGVTQSPTHLIKTRGQQVTLRCSPKSGHDTVSWYQQALGQGPQFIFQYYEEEERQRGNFPDRFSGHQFPNYSSELNVNALLLGDSALYLCASSTTSAGELFFGEGSRLTVL.

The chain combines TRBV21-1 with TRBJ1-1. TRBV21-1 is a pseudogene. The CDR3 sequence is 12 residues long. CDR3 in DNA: TGTGCCAGCAATTTTACGAACACTGAAGCTTTCTTT. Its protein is CASNFTNTEAFF.

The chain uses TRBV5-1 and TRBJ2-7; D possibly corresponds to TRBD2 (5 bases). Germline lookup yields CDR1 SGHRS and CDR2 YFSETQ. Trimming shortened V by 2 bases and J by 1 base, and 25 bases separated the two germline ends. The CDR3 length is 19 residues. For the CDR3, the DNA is TGCGCCAGCAGCTTTGATTCGGAGCTGGACCGGGAAAAATCCTACGAGCAGTACGTC. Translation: CASSFDSELDREKSYEQYV.

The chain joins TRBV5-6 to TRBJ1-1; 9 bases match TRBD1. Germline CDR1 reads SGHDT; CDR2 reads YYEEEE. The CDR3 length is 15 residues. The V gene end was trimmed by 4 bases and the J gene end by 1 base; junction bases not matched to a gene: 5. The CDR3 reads CASSGADRGNTEAFF. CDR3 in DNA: TGTGCCAGCAGCGGGGCGGACAGGGGGAACACTGAAGCTTTCTTT.

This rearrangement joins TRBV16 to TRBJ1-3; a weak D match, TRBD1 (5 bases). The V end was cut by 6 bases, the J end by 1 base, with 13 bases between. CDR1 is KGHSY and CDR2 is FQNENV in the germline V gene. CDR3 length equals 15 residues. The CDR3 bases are TGTGCCAGCAGTTCGACATGGGGGTCTGGAAACACCATATATTTT. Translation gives CASSSTWGSGNTIYF.

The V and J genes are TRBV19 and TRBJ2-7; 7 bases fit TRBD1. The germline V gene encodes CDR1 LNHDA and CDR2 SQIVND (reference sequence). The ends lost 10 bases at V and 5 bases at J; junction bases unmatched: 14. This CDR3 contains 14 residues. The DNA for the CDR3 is TGTGCCATCATTACAGGGGATCTTGACCACGAGCAGTACTTC. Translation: CAIITGDLDHEQYF.

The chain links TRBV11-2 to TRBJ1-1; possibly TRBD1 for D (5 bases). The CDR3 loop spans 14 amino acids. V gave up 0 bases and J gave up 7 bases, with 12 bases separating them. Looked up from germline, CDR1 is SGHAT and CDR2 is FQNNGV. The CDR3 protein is CASSLDTGVLEAFF. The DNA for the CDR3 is TGTGCCAGCAGCTTAGATACGGGGGTGCTTGAAGCTTTCTTT. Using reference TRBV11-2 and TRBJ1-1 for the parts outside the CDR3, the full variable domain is EAGVAQSPRYKIIEKRQSVAFWCNPISGHATLYWYQQILGQGPKLLIQFQNNGVVDDSQLPKDRFSAERLKGVDSTLKIQPAKLEDSAVYLCASSLDTGVLEAFFGQGTRLTVV.

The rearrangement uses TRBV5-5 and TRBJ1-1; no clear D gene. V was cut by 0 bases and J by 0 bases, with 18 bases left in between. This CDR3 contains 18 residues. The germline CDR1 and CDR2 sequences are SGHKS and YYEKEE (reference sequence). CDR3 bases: TGTGCCAGCAGCTTGGAAAGGTTAAGAACGGTCATGAACACTGAAGCTTTCTTT. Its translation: CASSLERLRTVMNTEAFF.